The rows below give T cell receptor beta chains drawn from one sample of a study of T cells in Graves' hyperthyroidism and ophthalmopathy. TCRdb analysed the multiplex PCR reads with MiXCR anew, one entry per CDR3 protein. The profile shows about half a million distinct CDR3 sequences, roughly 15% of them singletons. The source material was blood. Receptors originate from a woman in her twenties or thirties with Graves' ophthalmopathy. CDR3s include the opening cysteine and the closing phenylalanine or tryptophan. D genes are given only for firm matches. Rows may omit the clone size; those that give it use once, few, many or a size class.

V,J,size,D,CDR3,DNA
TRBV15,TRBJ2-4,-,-,CATSSYLELAKNIQYF,TGTGCCACCAGCAGTTACCTGGAACTAGCCAAAAACATTCAGTACTTC
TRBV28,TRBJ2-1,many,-,CASSAERHEQFF,TGTGCCAGCAGTGCTGAGAGGCATGAGCAGTTCTTC
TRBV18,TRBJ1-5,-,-,CASSPPGEGNQPQHF,TGTGCCAGCTCACCACCCGGGGAGGGCAATCAGCCCCAGCATTTT
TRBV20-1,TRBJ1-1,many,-,CSARSQGKMNTEAFF,TGCAGTGCTAGGTCACAGGGCAAGATGAACACTGAAGCTTTCTTT
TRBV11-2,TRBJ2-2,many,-,CASSARLAGELFF,TGTGCCAGCAGCGCCCGGTTGGCCGGGGAGCTGTTTTTT
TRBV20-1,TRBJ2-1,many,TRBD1,CSASLTGQWYNEQFF,TGCAGTGCTAGTCTGACAGGGCAATGGTACAATGAGCAGTTCTTC
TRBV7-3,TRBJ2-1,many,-,CASSPGPGRHNEQFF,TGTGCCAGCAGTCCCGGACCTGGAAGGCACAATGAGCAGTTCTTC
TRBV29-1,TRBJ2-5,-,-,CSGRETQYF,TGCAGCGGCCGGGAGACCCAGTACTTC
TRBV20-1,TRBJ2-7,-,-,CSASRQGQDYEQYF,TGCAGTGCTAGTAGGCAGGGGCAAGACTACGAGCAGTACTTC
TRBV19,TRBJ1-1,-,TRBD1,CASSTPTGPNTEAFF,TGTGCCAGTAGTACACCGACAGGGCCGAACACTGAAGCTTTCTTT
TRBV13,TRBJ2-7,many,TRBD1,CASSDRGEQYF,TGTGCCAGCTCGGACAGGGGCGAGCAGTACTTC
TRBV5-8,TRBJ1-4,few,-,CASSSGRVATNEKLFF,TGTGCCAGCAGCTCAGGACGGGTCGCAACTAATGAAAAACTGTTTTTT
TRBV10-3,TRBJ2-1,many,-,CATRSGTVHNEQFF,TGTGCCACTAGATCCGGGACCGTACACAATGAGCAGTTCTTC
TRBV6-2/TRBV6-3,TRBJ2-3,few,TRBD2,CASSYSREPDTQYF,TGTGCCAGCAGTTACTCGCGGGAGCCAGATACGCAGTATTTT
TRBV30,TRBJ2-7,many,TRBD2,CAWTSGRLAYEQYF,TGTGCCTGGACTAGCGGGAGACTTGCCTACGAGCAGTACTTC
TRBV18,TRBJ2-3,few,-,CASSPHVRVEQDTQYF,TGTGCCAGCTCACCCCACGTCAGGGTTGAGCAAGATACGCAGTATTTT
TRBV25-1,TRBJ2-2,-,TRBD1,CASRKQGAGTGELFF,TGTGCCAGCAGAAAACAGGGGGCAGGCACCGGGGAGCTGTTTTTT
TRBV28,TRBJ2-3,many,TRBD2,CASSLLAGDLNTQYF,TGTGCCAGCAGTCTGCTAGCGGGGGACTTAAATACGCAGTATTTT
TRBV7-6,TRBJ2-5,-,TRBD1,CASSRSGTAEETQYF,TGTGCCAGCAGCCGAAGTGGGACAGCCGAAGAGACCCAGTACTTC
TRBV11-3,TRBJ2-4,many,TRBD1,CASSPPDRVDIQYF,TGTGCCAGCAGCCCGCCCGACAGGGTAGACATTCAGTACTTC
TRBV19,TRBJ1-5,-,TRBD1,CASRGTGILGNQPQHF,TGTGCCAGTAGAGGGACAGGGATATTGGGCAATCAGCCCCAGCATTTT
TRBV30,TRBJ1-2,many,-,CAWSTGSNYGYTF,TGTGCCTGGAGTACAGGGTCTAACTATGGCTACACCTTC
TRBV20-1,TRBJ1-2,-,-,CSATGRPDGYTF,TGCAGTGCTACGGGCCGCCCTGATGGCTACACCTTC
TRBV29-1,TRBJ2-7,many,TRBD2,CSVELGPRLAKPYEQYF,TGCAGCGTTGAATTGGGTCCGAGACTAGCGAAACCCTACGAGCAGTACTTC